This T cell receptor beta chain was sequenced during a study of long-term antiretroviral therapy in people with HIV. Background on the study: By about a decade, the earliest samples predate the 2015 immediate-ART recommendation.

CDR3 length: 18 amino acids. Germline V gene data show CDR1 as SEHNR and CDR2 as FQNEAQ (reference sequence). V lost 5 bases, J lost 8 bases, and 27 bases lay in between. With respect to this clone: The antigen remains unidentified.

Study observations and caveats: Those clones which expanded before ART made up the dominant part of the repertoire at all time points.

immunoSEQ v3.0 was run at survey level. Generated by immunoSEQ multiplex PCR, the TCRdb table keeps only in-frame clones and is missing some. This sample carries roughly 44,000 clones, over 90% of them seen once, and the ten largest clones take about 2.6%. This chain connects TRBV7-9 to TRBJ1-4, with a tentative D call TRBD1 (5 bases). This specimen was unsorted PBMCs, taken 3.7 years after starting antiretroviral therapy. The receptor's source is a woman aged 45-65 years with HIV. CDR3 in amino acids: CASSRGDGGWALEEKLFF. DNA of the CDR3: TGTGCCAGCAGCCGAGGGGACGGTGGCTGGGCTTTGGAAGAAAAACTGTTTTTT.